A selection of T cell receptor beta chains follows, all from one sample in a study of tumor and adjacent non-tumor tissue in lung cancer. TCRdb processed the multiplex PCR reads anew with MiXCR; each CDR3 protein has one entry. The sample has around 86,000 distinct CDR3 sequences, 72% seen once. Sequencing used lung tumor tissue. These receptors came from a woman aged 40 to 50 with non-small cell lung cancer. The CDR3 runs from the conserved cysteine through the conserved F or W. D genes are given only for firm matches. Clone size is shown for a subset of rows, as once, few, many or a class of expanded clone.

j_call clone_size v_call d_call cdr3_nt cdr3_aa
TRBJ2-1 many TRBV12-3/TRBV12-4 TRBD2 TGTGCCAGCAGCCCCACTAGCGGGGGGGCCAAGATTCAGTTCTTC CASSPTSGGAKIQFF
TRBJ2-7 NA TRBV20-1 NA TGCAGTACTAACCTTGTTTTTAAGGGATCCGAGCAGTACTTC CSTNLVFKGSEQYF
TRBJ2-2 NA TRBV7-8 NA TGTGCCAGCAGCTTAACCCTTAGACAGACGAACACCGGGGAGCTGTATTTT CASSLTLRQTNTGELYF
TRBJ2-6 NA TRBV11-2 TRBD2 TGTGCCAGTAACTTATTCCTAGCGGGGGGGCGTGGGGCCAACGTCCTGAGTTTC CASNLFLAGGRGANVLSF
TRBJ2-1 NA TRBV29-1 NA TGCAGCGTTATCAGGGATCGGCAATCTGAGCAGTTCTTC CSVIRDRQSEQFF
TRBJ1-3 NA TRBV6-6 NA TGTGCCAGCAGCCCTCAGACAGGAAACTCTGGAAACACTATATATTTT CASSPQTGNSGNTIYF
TRBJ1-6 NA TRBV4-2 NA TGTGCCAGCTGCCAAGATGGGGAATCGCCCCTCCACTTT CASCQDGESPLHF
TRBJ1-5 NA TRBV5-5 NA TGTGCCAGCAGCTTGCAGGGGCAATCAGCCCCAGCATTT CASSLQGQSAPAF
TRBJ2-3 NA TRBV11-2 NA TGTGCCTGCAGCCCGGATACAGATACACAGTATTTT CACSPDTDTQYF
TRBJ2-2 NA TRBV5-1 NA TGCGCCAGCAGAGTATTTCGATCGAACACCATGGAGCTGTTTTTT CASRVFRSNTMELFF
TRBJ1-5 NA TRBV20-1 NA TGCAATGCTAGAGATCTGGACGGGAGCAGTCAGCCCCAGCATTTT CNARDLDGSSQPQHF
TRBJ2-3 NA TRBV12-3/TRBV12-4 TRBD2 TGTGCCAGCAGTCCCGGGACTAGCATACACATGCAGTGTTTT CASSPGTSIHMQCF
TRBJ2-7 once TRBV6-5 NA TGTGCCAGCAATTACACTCTCGGTCCGCCGGGCGGCGAGCAGTACTTC CASNYTLGPPGGEQYF
TRBJ2-7 NA TRBV4-2 TRBD1 TGTGCCGGCAGCCAAAGAACAGGGGAATTCTACGAACAGTACTTC CAGSQRTGEFYEQYF
TRBJ1-1 NA TRBV6-6 NA TGTGCCAGCAGTATACAGGGCTCGAACGCTGAAGCTTTCTTT CASSIQGSNAEAFF
TRBJ1-3 NA TRBV11-3 NA TGTGCCTGCAGCTTAGATCCCAGTGCCACCATATATTTT CACSLDPSATIYF
TRBJ2-1 few TRBV24-1 TRBD2 TGTACCACCAGTGATATCGGGACTAGCGGGAGATTTGGGAATGAGCAGTTCTTC CTTSDIGTSGRFGNEQFF
TRBJ2-1 medium-sized TRBV11-2 NA TGTGCCAGCAGCCCCCAGTTTGGGAATTCGTACAATGAGCAGTTCTTC CASSPQFGNSYNEQFF
TRBJ1-1 NA TRBV4-1 NA TGCGCCAGCTTTTGTGGCACTGAAGCTTTCTTT CASFCGTEAFF
TRBJ2-1 NA TRBV4-1 NA TGCGCCAGTAGCCTAAGCTCGGGGTCCTACAATGAGCAGTCCTTC CASSLSSGSYNEQSF
TRBJ2-2 NA TRBV12-3/TRBV12-4 NA TGTGCCAGCAGTATGGGGACATGGCCCCTCCTAACCGGGGAGCTGTTTTTT CASSMGTWPLLTGELFF
TRBJ2-3 once TRBV11-2 NA TGTGCCAGCAGCCTGAGCATAGCGCGAGGTGGCACAGATAAGCAGTATTTT CASSLSIARGGTDKQYF
TRBJ1-4 once TRBV2 NA TGTGCCAGCAAGTGGACAACTAATGAAAAACTGTTTTTT CASKWTTNEKLFF
TRBJ1-2 once TRBV5-1 NA TGCGCCAGCAGCTTTGGCGGGGTCGTTGGCTACACCTTC CASSFGGVVGYTF
TRBJ2-1 NA TRBV20-1 TRBD1 TGCAGTGCTAGAGTATTCACGGAACAGGGGAGCTCCTACAATGAGCAGTTCTTC CSARVFTEQGSSYNEQFF
TRBJ1-2 NA TRBV6-1 NA TGTGTCAGCAGTGAGCAGACTAACTATGGATACACCTTC CVSSEQTNYGYTF
TRBJ2-6 once TRBV5-5 NA TGCGCCAGCAGCTTGGGTCACGAATCTGGGGCCAACCTCCTGACTTTC CASSLGHESGANLLTF
TRBJ2-3 NA TRBV11-1 TRBD2 TGTGCAAGCAGCTCCCGGACTAGCGGGGAAATGAATCCAGATACGCAGTATTTT CASSSRTSGEMNPDTQYF
TRBJ1-4 few TRBV29-1 NA TGCAGCGTTGTGAGGACGAATAATGAAAAACTGTTTTTT CSVVRTNNEKLFF
TRBJ2-5 NA TRBV5-6 NA TGTGCCAGCAACTGGAAGACTAGAGGGCAGGAGACCCACTACTTC CASNWKTRGQETHYF
TRBJ2-5 NA TRBV11-2 NA TGTACTAGCAGCCCAAAGGACCCTTCCAGGGAGACCCAGTACTTC CTSSPKDPSRETQYF
TRBJ2-7 many TRBV10-1 NA TGCGCCAGCAGTGAGGCCGGGCCGACGGGCGAGCAGTACTTC CASSEAGPTGEQYF
TRBJ2-1 NA TRBV12-3/TRBV12-4 TRBD2 TGTGCCAGTCAGACAGTAGCGGGGGGTTTCAATGTGCAGTTCTTC CASQTVAGGFNVQFF
TRBJ2-3 many TRBV30 NA TGTGCCTGGAGTGTACCTGGGGCAGATACGCAGTATTTT CAWSVPGADTQYF
TRBJ1-3 many TRBV12-3/TRBV12-4 NA TGTGCCAGCAGTCCGTCCGGACCCTGGAGAAACACCATATATTTT CASSPSGPWRNTIYF
TRBJ1-4 NA TRBV4-1 TRBD1 TGTGCCAGCAGCCAAAATCTTGCCAGGGGGCTCGGAAAACTGTTTTTT CASSQNLARGLGKLFF
TRBJ2-3 NA TRBV11-2 TRBD2 TGTGCCAACTGCTCACTAGCGGTGGGGACAGATACGCAGTATTTT CANCSLAVGTDTQYF
TRBJ2-7 NA TRBV6-6 TRBD1 TGTGCCAGCTGCGGGGGACAGGGGTTAAACATCAAGCAGTACTTC CASCGGQGLNIKQYF
TRBJ2-7 NA TRBV11-3 NA TGTATCAGCAGCTTAGAAAGGGGCGAACAGTACTTC CISSLERGEQYF
TRBJ2-7 NA TRBV5-4 TRBD2 TGTGCGAGCAGCTTATCTATCGGGAGGGCCTACGAGCAGTACTTC CASSLSIGRAYEQYF
TRBJ2-7 large TRBV11-1 TRBD2 TGTGCCAGCAGCATCGGGACTAGCGGGTTATTCTACGAGCAGTACTTC CASSIGTSGLFYEQYF
TRBJ2-6 NA TRBV2 NA TGTGTCAGCAGGCGGACCGGATCCATCTCTGGGGCCAACGTCCTGACTTTC CVSRRTGSISGANVLTF
TRBJ2-4 NA TRBV12-3/TRBV12-4 TRBD1 TGTGCCAGCAATAAGGGACAGGGGAGGGTTCAATACTTC CASNKGQGRVQYF
TRBJ2-1 NA TRBV5-1 TRBD2 TGCGCCAGCAGCTGGGGGGGGGGGAATCGTTACAATGAGCAGTTCTTC CASSWGGGNRYNEQFF
TRBJ2-3 NA TRBV11-2 NA TGTGCCAGCAGCTTAGACACCGGATGGGCCATAGATACGCAGTATTTT CASSLDTGWAIDTQYF
TRBJ1-1 NA TRBV7-8 NA TGTGCCAGCAGCGGCCTACAGGTTCAAATTTTCTTT CASSGLQVQIFF
TRBJ2-2 NA TRBV5-4 TRBD1 TGTGCCAGTAGCCCGCCGGGACAGCTGAACATCCGGGAGCTGTTTTTT CASSPPGQLNIRELFF
TRBJ1-2 NA TRBV6-1 NA TGTGCCAGCAGTAGCCAAGATCAGCCTACTAACTATGGCTACACCTTC CASSSQDQPTNYGYTF
TRBJ1-3 NA TRBV7-2 NA TGTGCCAGCAGCTATCAAGGAGGTTCTGGAAACACCATATATTTT CASSYQGGSGNTIYF
TRBJ1-5 NA TRBV6-1 NA TGTGCCGGCAGTGAAGAGCCGGGGGGGAGTCAGCCCCAGCATTTT CAGSEEPGGSQPQHF
TRBJ2-7 NA TRBV11-2 NA TGTGCCAGCAACTTACAGTTAGCCGTCCACGAGAAGTACTTC CASNLQLAVHEKYF
TRBJ2-1 many TRBV6-4 TRBD2 TGTGCCAGCAGTGAAACCGGACTAGCAGGGAATGAGCAGTTCTTC CASSETGLAGNEQFF
TRBJ1-6 few TRBV30 TRBD1 TGTGCCTGGAATGTGAGGGGGCTTAATAATTCACCCCTCCACTTT CAWNVRGLNNSPLHF
TRBJ2-3 few TRBV20-1 TRBD2 TGCAGTGCTAGAGATATTAAGTGTGGCGGGGGGGCCCAAGATACGCAGTATTTT CSARDIKCGGGAQDTQYF
TRBJ1-2 NA TRBV6-6 NA TGTGCCAGCAGTCTGGACCCTAACTATGGCTACACCTTC CASSLDPNYGYTF
TRBJ2-1 NA TRBV6-6 NA TGTGCCAGTAGCCCCCGTTGTGAGCAGTTCTTC CASSPRCEQFF